This entry is about one T cell receptor beta chain. The source of the sample is a study of control samples from healthy donors and cancer patients. CDR1 and CDR2 (germline): MNHNS, SASEGT. Trimming pared 3 bases from V and 2 bases from J, leaving 8 bases between. The CDR3 covers 14 residues. Assay: immunoSEQ multiplex PCR; the TCRdb copy retains only in-frame clones and omits some. The sample includes 150,000 to 200,000 clones, around nine tenths seen only once; the top ten take 1.3% to 1.5%. This sequence was found in a man under 40 in good health. V usage is TRBV6-1 and J usage is TRBJ1-5; no firm D call. Sequenced: blood. The CDR3: CASSELMGNQPQHF. CDR3 nucleotides: TGTGCCAGCAGTGAGCTAATGGGCAATCAGCCCCAGCATTTT.